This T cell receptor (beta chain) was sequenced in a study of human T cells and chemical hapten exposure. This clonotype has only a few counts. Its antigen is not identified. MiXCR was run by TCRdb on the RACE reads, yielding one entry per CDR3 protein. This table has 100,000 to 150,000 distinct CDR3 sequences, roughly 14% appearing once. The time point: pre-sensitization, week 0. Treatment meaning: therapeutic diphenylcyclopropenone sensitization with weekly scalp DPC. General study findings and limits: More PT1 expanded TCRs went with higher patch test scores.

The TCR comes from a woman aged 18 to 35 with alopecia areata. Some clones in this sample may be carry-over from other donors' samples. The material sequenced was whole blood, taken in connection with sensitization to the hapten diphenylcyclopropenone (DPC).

The CDR3 here is CASSPRGSLWEQYF. In nucleotides, the CDR3 is TGTGCCAGCAGCCCTCGCGGTAGCCTTTGGGAGCAGTACTTC. The chain recombines TRBV12-3 or TRBV12-4 with TRBJ2-7; the D is unclear. Trimming left V 6 bases short and J 7 bases short, with 19 bases between. The CDR3 contains 14 residues.